Each of the 18 T cell receptor beta chains below was sequenced from the same sample in a study of shared clonotypes between healthy human individuals. This table comes from immunoSEQ multiplex PCR, and its TCRdb copy is limited to in-frame clones, with some not included. The table includes 950,000 to 1,300,000 clones, around four fifths detected once. The specimen sequenced was memory CD4+ T cells sorted from blood. Noted subset: CD45RA-negative fraction. All receptors derive from a man between 18 and 29 years old in good health.

This clone showed up just once. The chain couples TRBV28 to TRBJ1-2; 8 positions agree with TRBD1. This CDR3 has 16 amino acids. Germline trimming cut 5 bases from V and 4 bases from J; bases unmatched to any gene: 12. CDR1 and CDR2 (germline): MDHEN, SYDVKM. CDR3 in DNA: TGTGCCAGCAGTCGCTCACTACAGGGGGGCACCTATGGCTACACCTTC. It encodes CASSRSLQGGTYGYTF.

J is TRBJ2-7 and V is TRBV6-1; 8 bases line up with TRBD1. Germline V CDR1 and CDR2: MNHNS, SASEGT. The CDR3 extends over 13 amino acids. J was trimmed by 7 bases and V by 4 bases; bases with no gene match: 6. CDR3 amino acids: CASSGQGPGEQYF. DNA for the CDR3: TGTGCCAGCAGTGGACAGGGGCCGGGTGAGCAGTACTTC.

The V call is TRBV7-6, the J call TRBJ2-1; 9 nucleotides line up with TRBD2. Germline V gene data show CDR1 as SGHVS and CDR2 as FNYEAQ. V lost 5 bases to trimming and J lost 0 bases; unmatched junction nucleotides: 5. The CDR3 has 16 amino acids. The DNA of the CDR3 is TGTGCCAGCAGCCATAGCGGGAGAGGCTCCTACAATGAGCAGTTCTTC. Its translation is CASSHSGRGSYNEQFF. The complete variable domain, with remaining parts taken from reference TRBV7-6 and TRBJ2-1, reads GAGVSQSPRYKVTKRGQDVALRCDPISGHVSLYWYRQALGQGPEFLTYFNYEAQQDKSGLPNDRFSAERPEGSISTLTIQRTEQRDSAMYRCASSHSGRGSYNEQFFGPGTRLTVL.

The V gene is TRBV23-1, the J gene TRBJ1-6; 9 positions agree with TRBD1. Being an ORF, TRBV23-1 has a function that is uncertain. After removal of 4 bases from V and 6 bases from J, the junction contained 13 bases not matched to a gene. The CDR3 runs to 18 residues. In DNA, the CDR3 is TGCGCCAGCAGTCGCCCACCGGGACAGGGTATGGGTAATTCACCCCTCCACTTT. It yields the protein CASSRPPGQGMGNSPLHF.

This clone was counted a single time. The rearrangement links TRBV30 to TRBJ2-5; D might be TRBD1 (6 bases). The germline V gene encodes CDR1 GTSNPN and CDR2 SVGIG (reference sequence). V lost 7 bases to trimming and J lost 11 bases, with 20 bases between them. CDR3 length: 12 amino acids. The CDR3 coding sequence is TGTGCCTACAGGGTTGACCTAAGGGAGCAGTACTTC. Residues: CAYRVDLREQYF.

The chain has TRBV30 and TRBJ1-2; D is ambiguous. Germline-derived CDR1 and CDR2 are GTSNPN and SVGIG (reference sequence). The CDR3 has 13 residues. V lost 1 base, J lost 8 bases, and 14 bases lay in between. CDR3 sequence (DNA): TGTGCCTGGAGTGGTGACATTGGTGGCGGCTACACCTTC. Amino acids: CAWSGDIGGGYTF.

The rearrangement uses TRBV30 and TRBJ1-4; weak D call: TRBD1 (5 bases). This CDR3 spans 13 amino acids. Per the germline V gene, CDR1 is GTSNPN and CDR2 is SVGIG (reference sequence). In DNA form, the CDR3 reads TGTGCTGGGGACCGTGCAACTAATGAAAAACTGTTTTTT. Translated: CAGDRATNEKLFF.

The CDR3 sequence is CASSTSLEQYF. The DNA for the CDR3 is TGTGCCAGCAGCACCTCTCTCGAGCAGTACTTC. This sequence joins TRBV7-2 and TRBJ2-7, with D unclear. This CDR3 comprises 11 residues. The V gene lost 5 bases and the J gene lost 6 bases, with 8 bases spanning the gap. CDR1 SGHTA and CDR2 FQGNSA come from the germline V gene.

The V and J genes are TRBV6-1 and TRBJ1-6; D is undetermined. Germline-derived CDR1 and CDR2 are MNHNS and SASEGT. The CDR3 is 13 amino acids. Trimming shortened V by 0 bases and J by 10 bases, and 7 bases separated the two germline ends. The CDR3 loop is CASSEALQSPLHF. For the CDR3, the DNA is TGTGCCAGCAGTGAAGCGTTGCAGTCACCCCTCCACTTT.

The chain couples TRBV29-1 to TRBJ1-1; a possible D gene is TRBD1 (6 bases). Germline V gene sequence: CDR1 SQVTM, CDR2 ANQGSEA. The CDR3 runs to 13 residues. Trimming pared 4 bases from V and 5 bases from J, leaving 14 bases between. The CDR3 here is CSVAHTGSTEAFF. CDR3 nucleotide sequence: TGCAGCGTTGCCCACACAGGGAGTACTGAAGCTTTCTTT.

This chain joins TRBV5-6 and TRBJ1-6; D is undetermined. This CDR3 spans 14 amino acids. V was pared by 7 bases and J by 5 bases, with 13 bases between. CDR1 is SGHDT and CDR2 is YYEEEE in the germline V gene. CDR3 sequence: CASRGRRNNSPLHF. For the CDR3, the DNA is TGTGCCAGCCGTGGTCGACGAAATAATTCACCCCTCCACTTT.

The genes are TRBV7-9 and TRBJ2-5; 11 positions agree with TRBD2. With V trimmed by 5 bases and J by 3 bases, 2 bases remained unmatched. Germline lookup yields CDR1 SEHNR and CDR2 FQNEAQ (reference sequence). This CDR3 region has 14 residues. The CDR3 loop is CASSPGLAEETQYF. CDR3 nucleotide sequence: TGTGCCAGCAGCCCGGGACTAGCGGAAGAGACCCAGTACTTC.

The chain is built from TRBV29-1 and TRBJ2-1, with 11 positions matching TRBD2. Per germline, CDR1 SQVTM and CDR2 ANQGSEA. The CDR3 runs to 14 residues. Losses at the gene ends were 4 bases for V and 8 bases for J; bases not matched to a gene: 7. The CDR3 here is CSVVSGRARDEQFF. DNA for the CDR3: TGCAGCGTTGTTAGCGGGAGGGCCAGGGATGAGCAGTTCTTC.

The chain is built from TRBV15 and TRBJ2-7; 11 bases match TRBD2. The CDR3 extends over 15 amino acids. The V gene's germline CDR1 is LNHNV and CDR2 YYDKDF (reference sequence). Trimming removed 0 bases from V and 4 bases from J; junction bases left unmatched: 2. CDR3 nucleotide sequence: TGTGCCACCAGCAGAGAACTAGCGGGGGCGTACGAGCAGTACTTC. Translation gives CATSRELAGAYEQYF.

The V gene is TRBV7-9, the J gene TRBJ1-5; a weak D match, TRBD1 (5 bases). Per the germline V gene, CDR1 is SEHNR and CDR2 is FQNEAQ (reference sequence). The ends were cut back, 5 bases at V and 0 bases at J, with 14 bases in the middle. CDR3 size: 16 residues. CDR3 sequence reads: CASSQWGGDSNQPQHF. In DNA form, the CDR3 reads TGTGCCAGCAGCCAATGGGGGGGTGATAGCAATCAGCCCCAGCATTTT.

The chain has TRBV11-2 and TRBJ1-1; tentatively, D is TRBD1 (6 bases). V was shortened by 5 bases and J by 4 bases, with 20 bases between the two germline ends. The CDR3 consists of 16 residues. Germline assignment: CDR1 SGHAT and CDR2 FQNNGV. The CDR3 here is CASSHIGSGVITEAFF. The CDR3 DNA follows: TGTGCCAGCAGCCATATAGGATCAGGGGTTATCACTGAAGCTTTCTTT.

This rearrangement joins TRBV5-5 to TRBJ2-2; the D is unclear. V lost 4 bases, J lost 6 bases, and 13 bases lay in between. The germline gives CDR1 SGHKS, CDR2 YYEKEE (reference sequence). This CDR3 spans 14 amino acids. The CDR3 bases are TGTGCCAGCAGCCCGGTGGACGTTGCCGGGGAGCTGTTTTTT. This translates into CASSPVDVAGELFF. Looking up the rest from reference TRBV5-5 and TRBJ2-2 gives the full variable domain: DAGVTQSPTHLIKTRGQQVTLRCSPISGHKSVSWYQQVLGQGPQFIFQYYEKEERGRGNFPDRFSARQFPNYSSELNVNALLLGDSALYLCASSPVDVAGELFFGEGSRLTVL.

Concerning this clone itself: A single base separates this from a much larger clone, so it may be a read error. This specimen includes other DNA sequences encoding the same CDR3. The V and J genes are TRBV6-6 and TRBJ1-1, with D possibly being TRBD1 (6 bases). CDR1 MNHNY and CDR2 SVGAGI come from the germline V gene (reference sequence). V was trimmed by 6 bases and J by 1 base, leaving 9 bases between them. This CDR3 is 13 amino acids long. CDR3 coding DNA: TGTGCCAGCAGCCGGACAGAGAACACTGAAGCTTTCTTT. Translating it yields CASSRTENTEAFF.